Following are 30 T cell receptor beta chains from one sample sequenced in a study of identical twins. From the 5' RACE reads, TCRdb called clonotypes with MiXCR, one entry per CDR3 protein. The table includes around 490,000 distinct CDR3 sequences, 13% to 15% detected once. The same sample was also studied in work on yellow fever vaccine responses in identical twins.

Sample: CD4+ T cells sorted from blood. The receptors here all came from a woman aged 18-29 years in good health.

This chain links TRBV5-1 with TRBJ1-6, with D possibly matching TRBD1 (6 bases). Trimming removed 0 bases at V and 8 bases at J, with 12 bases between. The CDR3 has 15 residues. CDR1 is SGHRS and CDR2 is YFSETQ in the germline V gene. CDR3 amino acids: CASSLGTALHSPLHF. CDR3 bases: TGCGCCAGCAGCTTGGGGACAGCCTTACATTCACCCCTCCACTTT.

V usage is TRBV5-1 and J usage is TRBJ2-2; 7 nucleotides line up with TRBD1. Germline CDR1 reads SGHRS; CDR2 reads YFSETQ. The V segment lost 0 bases and the J segment 5 bases; nucleotides outside the gene matches: 1. The CDR3 consists of 14 residues. Here the CDR3 reads CASSLEGATGELFF. CDR3 DNA: TGCGCCAGCAGCTTGGAGGGGGCAACCGGGGAGCTGTTTTTT.

In this sample, this clonotype turned up a few times. CDR3 sequence: CSARDGRGSYEQYF. CDR3 coding DNA: TGCAGTGCTAGAGATGGTCGCGGATCCTACGAGCAGTACTTC. The chain carries TRBV20-1 and TRBJ2-7; D call uncertain. Germline-derived CDR1 and CDR2 are DFQATT and SNEGSKA (reference sequence). V lost 0 bases to trimming and J lost 1 base, with 10 bases between them. The CDR3 loop spans 14 amino acids.

V is TRBV29-1 and J is TRBJ1-1, with D uncertain. V dropped 6 bases and J dropped 0 bases, with 2 bases sitting between them. The CDR3 runs to 10 residues. CDR1 SQVTM and CDR2 ANQGSEA come from the germline V gene. CDR3 residues: CSVMNTEAFF. CDR3 in DNA: TGCAGCGTGATGAACACTGAAGCTTTCTTT.

In this sample, this clonotype turned up a few times. The genes are TRBV5-1 and TRBJ2-4, with D possibly being TRBD2 (5 bases). Germline lookup yields CDR1 SGHRS and CDR2 YFSETQ. CDR3 length equals 13 residues. Trimming removed 0 bases at V and 7 bases at J, with 8 bases between. The CDR3 bases are TGCGCCAGCAGCTTGGCTAGGGAGAACATTCAGTACTTC. This codes for CASSLARENIQYF.

This chain uses TRBV30 with TRBJ1-3; no reliable D call. This CDR3 is built from 11 residues. V shed 1 base and J shed 8 bases, with 6 bases lying between them. Per germline, CDR1 GTSNPN and CDR2 SVGIG (reference sequence). The CDR3 spells CAWSGSDTIYF. The CDR3 DNA is TGTGCCTGGAGTGGCTCGGACACCATATATTTT.

The J gene is TRBJ1-2, the V gene TRBV7-9, with D uncertain. The CDR3 sequence is 14 residues long. CDR1 and CDR2 (germline): SEHNR, FQNEAQ (reference sequence). Trimming stripped 5 bases from V and 2 bases from J, with 12 bases between. The CDR3 reads CASSTDSGNYGYTF. Written as DNA, the CDR3 is TGTGCCAGCAGCACTGATTCGGGCAACTATGGCTACACCTTC.

This clonotype was seen a few times. The chain links TRBV15 to TRBJ2-1; D is perhaps TRBD2 (6 bases). CDR1 is LNHNV and CDR2 is YYDKDF in the germline V gene (reference sequence). Trimming removed 1 base at V and 7 bases at J, with 17 bases between. The CDR3 sequence is 16 residues long. The CDR3 DNA is TGTGCCACCAGCAGAGTAGTCTCCCCCGGGGGTAATGAGCAGTTCTTC. It encodes CATSRVVSPGGNEQFF. Full variable domain (missing parts from reference TRBV15 and TRBJ2-1): DAMVIQNPRYQVTQFGKPVTLSCSQTLNHNVMYWYQQKSSQAPKLLFHYYDKDFNNEADTPDNFQSRRPNTSFCFLDIRSPGLGDTAMYLCATSRVVSPGGNEQFFGPGTRLTVL.

This chain joins TRBV23-1 and TRBJ2-4; no clear D gene. Being an ORF, TRBV23-1 has a function that is uncertain. The CDR3 consists of 11 residues. The V gene lost 11 bases and the J gene lost 8 bases, with 13 bases spanning the gap. Here the CDR3 reads CASTDTDIQYF. CDR3 nucleotide sequence: TGCGCCTCTACAGACACTGACATTCAGTACTTC.

This clonotype was counted a few times. The chain links TRBV15 to TRBJ2-2; the D is unclear. The CDR3 is 17 residues long. Germline values: CDR1 LNHNV, CDR2 YYDKDF (reference sequence). V shed 4 bases and J shed 1 base, with 16 bases lying between them. The CDR3 here is CATSKELLSMNTGELFF. DNA for the CDR3: TGTGCCACCAGCAAAGAGCTGCTGTCGATGAACACCGGGGAGCTGTTTTTT. The full variable domain, completed using reference TRBV15 and TRBJ2-2, is DAMVIQNPRYQVTQFGKPVTLSCSQTLNHNVMYWYQQKSSQAPKLLFHYYDKDFNNEADTPDNFQSRRPNTSFCFLDIRSPGLGDTAMYLCATSKELLSMNTGELFFGEGSRLTVL.

In its sample, this clonotype was seen a few times. The CDR3, as DNA: TGTGCCAGCAGTTTGGTTCGACCAAGCTCCTACAATGAGCAGTTCTTC. Residues: CASSLVRPSSYNEQFF. The V call is TRBV27, the J call TRBJ2-1; D uncertain. There are 16 residues in the CDR3. Per germline, CDR1 MNHEY and CDR2 SMNVEV (reference sequence). Trimming cost V 3 bases and J 0 bases, with 12 bases left between them.

The CDR3 DNA reads as TGCAGTGCTAGGCATGGGGCGGGGGGTCAAGAGACCCAGTACTTC. Translation: CSARHGAGGQETQYF. J is TRBJ2-5 and V is TRBV20-1, with 8 bases aligning to TRBD2. Germline V lookup: CDR1 DFQATT, CDR2 SNEGSKA (reference sequence). The J segment lost 2 bases and the V segment lost 3 bases, leaving 8 bases of the junction unmatched. The CDR3 is 15 amino acids.

On this clonotype itself: An end of the junction differs from the germline gene, which may be a read error. V gene TRBV4-1 combines with J gene TRBJ2-5, with D tentatively TRBD2 (6 bases). This CDR3 contains 13 residues. From germline, CDR1 is MGHRA and CDR2 YSYEKL. In DNA, the CDR3 is TGTGCCAGCGGCCCGGGACTCCAAGAGACCCAGTACTTC. Amino acid sequence: CASGPGLQETQYF.

This clonotype was observed at least ten times. The chain employs TRBV18 and TRBJ1-1; D is ambiguous. Trimming took off 0 bases at V and 5 bases at J, with 7 bases between the two ends. In germline, CDR1 is KGHSH, CDR2 LQKENI. The CDR3 extends over 13 amino acids. The CDR3 DNA follows: TGTGCCAGCTCACCACCCCGGGGTACTGAAGCTTTCTTT. This gives the protein CASSPPRGTEAFF.

This clonotype showed up just a few times. The gene calls are TRBV11-2 and TRBJ2-7; 10 nucleotides agree with TRBD2. Looked up from germline, CDR1 is SGHAT and CDR2 is FQNNGV. The CDR3 is 18 residues long. Trimming cost V 4 bases and J 2 bases; bases outside gene matches: 14. The CDR3 here is CASSSLRASGRSPYEQYF. The DNA for the CDR3 is TGTGCCAGCAGCTCCCTCCGGGCTAGCGGGAGATCTCCCTACGAGCAGTACTTC.

J is TRBJ2-3 and V is TRBV7-8; TRBD1 might be the D (6 bases). Germline assignment: CDR1 SGHVS and CDR2 FQNEAQ. CDR3 length equals 16 residues. Trimming took off 5 bases at V and 3 bases at J, with 18 bases between the two ends. In nucleotides, the CDR3 is TGTGCCAGCAGCACCGGGACACTACAGTTTACAGATACGCAGTATTTT. This encodes CASSTGTLQFTDTQYF.

The chain links TRBV2 to TRBJ2-7, with D perhaps TRBD1 (6 bases). Germline CDR1 SNHLY, CDR2 FYNNEI. There are 13 residues in the CDR3. The V end lost 7 bases, the J end lost 3 bases, and 13 bases lay between the germline ends. The DNA of the CDR3 is TGTGCCAGCAAACGGACAGTCAACTACGAGCAGTACTTC. Translation: CASKRTVNYEQYF.

The J gene is TRBJ2-3, the V gene TRBV28, with D perhaps TRBD2 (5 bases). Deletions cut 6 bases from V and 8 bases from J, with 21 bases between. There are 15 residues in the CDR3. The germline gives CDR1 MDHEN, CDR2 SYDVKM. The CDR3 protein is CASSPAGGRGGTQYF. In nucleotides, the CDR3 is TGTGCCAGCAGCCCGGCGGGCGGCCGTGGTGGTACGCAGTATTTT.

This clonotype was detected only a few times. V is TRBV5-4 and J is TRBJ1-2; 9 positions agree with TRBD1. Per germline, CDR1 SGHNT and CDR2 YYREEE (reference sequence). The junction had 4 bases not matched to a gene; V was cut back by 1 base and J by 0 bases. This CDR3 is built from 16 residues. The CDR3 DNA reads as TGTGCCAGCAGCTTGCCGGGGACAGGGACTAACTATGGCTACACCTTC. It translates to CASSLPGTGTNYGYTF.

This clonotype has just a few counts. The CDR3 DNA is TGCAGTGCTAGTCCAGAAACCCTCCAAGAGACCCAGTACTTC. It encodes CSASPETLQETQYF. The V gene is TRBV20-1, the J gene TRBJ2-5; D remains unclear. Germline-derived CDR1 and CDR2 are DFQATT and SNEGSKA (reference sequence). V was cut by 3 bases and J by 1 base, with 12 bases left in between. This CDR3 spans 14 amino acids.

This clonotype was picked up a small number of times. The chain has TRBV7-2 and TRBJ1-2; 10 nucleotides align to TRBD1. This CDR3 is 16 amino acids long. The V gene's germline CDR1 is SGHTA and CDR2 FQGNSA. V was pared by 5 bases and J by 3 bases, with 9 bases of the junction left unmatched. As DNA, the CDR3 is TGTGCCAGCAGCGACCCTCCCGGGACAGGGGACTATGGCTACACCTTC. Its translation: CASSDPPGTGDYGYTF.

The chain uses TRBV20-1 and TRBJ2-3, with 11 positions matching TRBD1. Germline-derived CDR1 and CDR2 are DFQATT and SNEGSKA (reference sequence). The V and J ends lost 6 bases and 4 bases, in that order; junction bases with no gene match: 6. CDR3 length: 14 amino acids. CDR3: CSARTGGKSDTQYF. CDR3 DNA sequence: TGCAGTGCGCGGACAGGGGGCAAGTCAGATACGCAGTATTTT.

This clonotype appeared a few times. The rearrangement links TRBV6-2 or TRBV6-3 to TRBJ2-6; TRBD1 aligns across 8 bases. Germline V gene data show CDR1 as MNHEY and CDR2 as SVGEGT. The CDR3 length is 16 residues. Trimming took 6 bases from V and 4 from J; bases not matched to a gene: 8. The CDR3: CASSSTGVRGANVLTF. The CDR3 DNA reads as TGTGCCAGCAGCTCGACAGGGGTGAGAGGGGCCAACGTCCTGACTTTC.

This clonotype occurred a few times. V gene TRBV2 combines with J gene TRBJ1-6; D remains ambiguous. The CDR3 sequence is 13 residues long. Trimming cost V 4 bases and J 8 bases, with 9 bases left between them. The V gene's germline CDR1 is SNHLY and CDR2 FYNNEI. CDR3: CASSASRDSPLHF. The DNA for the CDR3 is TGTGCCAGCAGTGCTAGTCGGGATTCACCCCTCCACTTT.

The gene calls are TRBV12-3 or TRBV12-4 and TRBJ1-1; TRBD1 might be the D (6 bases). Trimming took 7 bases from V and 3 from J, leaving 18 bases between them. This CDR3 contains 15 residues. This CDR3 is CASTTSRGQDTEAFF. DNA for the CDR3: TGTGCCAGCACCACATCGCGGGGACAAGACACTGAAGCTTTCTTT.

This clonotype has ten or more counts. CDR3 in amino acids: CASSLSRDITDTQYF. Here the CDR3 DNA reads TGTGCCAGCAGTTTATCGCGCGACATCACAGATACGCAGTATTTT. The rearrangement links TRBV27 to TRBJ2-3, with no clear D. Germline CDR1 MNHEY, CDR2 SMNVEV (reference sequence). V lost 0 bases to trimming and J lost 2 bases, with 9 bases between them. This CDR3 is built from 15 residues.

The CDR3 loop reads CASSLALGEHMNTEAFF. The CDR3 DNA reads as TGTGCCAGCAGTTTAGCGCTAGGGGAACACATGAACACTGAAGCTTTCTTT. The rearrangement links TRBV12-3 or TRBV12-4 to TRBJ1-1, with a weak D call TRBD1 (5 bases). This CDR3 comprises 17 residues. Trimming removed 0 bases from V and 0 bases from J, with 14 bases in between.

The chain employs TRBV29-1 and TRBJ2-6, with 9 bases identical to TRBD1. The CDR3 sequence is 16 residues long. V shed 5 bases, J shed 1 base, and the junction held 6 bases outside the gene matches. Germline V gene data show CDR1 as SQVTM and CDR2 as ANQGSEA. CDR3: CSVPRDRVSGANVLTF. The CDR3 coding sequence is TGCAGCGTTCCCCGGGACAGGGTTTCTGGGGCCAACGTCCTGACTTTC.

This clonotype was recorded at least ten times. This chain uses TRBV7-8 with TRBJ1-5, with TRBD1 matching 9 bases. J gave up 2 bases and V 5 bases, and 1 base lay outside the gene matches. CDR1 is SGHVS, CDR2 FQNEAQ, per germline. CDR3 length equals 14 residues. Here the CDR3 reads CASSRDRGNQPQHF. CDR3 DNA: TGTGCCAGCAGCCGGGACAGGGGCAATCAGCCCCAGCATTTT.

The V and J genes are TRBV29-1 and TRBJ2-5; D is unresolved. V lost 7 bases and J 5 bases, leaving 11 bases between the germline ends. The germline CDR1 and CDR2 sequences are SQVTM and ANQGSEA. There are 11 residues in the CDR3. CDR3 DNA: TGCAGCGCGACAAGTGCGGAGACCCAGTACTTC. This sequence encodes CSATSAETQYF.